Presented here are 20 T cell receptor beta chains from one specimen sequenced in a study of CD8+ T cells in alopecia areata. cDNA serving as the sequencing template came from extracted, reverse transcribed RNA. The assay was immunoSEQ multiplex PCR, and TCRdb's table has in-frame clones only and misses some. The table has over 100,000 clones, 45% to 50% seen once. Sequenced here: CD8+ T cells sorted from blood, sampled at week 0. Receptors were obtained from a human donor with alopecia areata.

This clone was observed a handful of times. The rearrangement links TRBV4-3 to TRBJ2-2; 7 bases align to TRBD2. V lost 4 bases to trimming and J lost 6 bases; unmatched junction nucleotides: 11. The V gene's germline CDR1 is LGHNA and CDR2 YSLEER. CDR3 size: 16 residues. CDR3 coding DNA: TGCGCCAGCAGCCCCGACTGGGGGGGGTTTTCCGGGGAGCTGTTTTTT. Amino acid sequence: CASSPDWGGFSGELFF.

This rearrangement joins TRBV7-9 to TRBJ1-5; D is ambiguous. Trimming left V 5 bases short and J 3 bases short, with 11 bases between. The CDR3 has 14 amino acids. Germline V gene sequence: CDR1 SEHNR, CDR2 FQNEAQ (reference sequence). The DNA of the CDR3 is TGTGCCAGCAGCCCGTTAGCCCCCAATCAGCCCCAGCATTTT. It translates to CASSPLAPNQPQHF.

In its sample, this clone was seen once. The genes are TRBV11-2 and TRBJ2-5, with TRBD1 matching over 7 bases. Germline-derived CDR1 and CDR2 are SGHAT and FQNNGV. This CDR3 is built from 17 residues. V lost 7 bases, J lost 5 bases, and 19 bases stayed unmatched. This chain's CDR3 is CASTPPGRQGSGETQYF. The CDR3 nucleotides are TGTGCCAGCACCCCCCCCGGTCGACAGGGATCGGGGGAGACCCAGTACTTC.

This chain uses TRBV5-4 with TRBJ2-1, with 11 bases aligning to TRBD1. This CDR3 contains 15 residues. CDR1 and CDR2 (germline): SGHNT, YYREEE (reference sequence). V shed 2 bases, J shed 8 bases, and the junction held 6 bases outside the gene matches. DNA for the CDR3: TGTGCCAGCAGCTTCCGGGACAGGGGGGAAGATGAGCAGTTCTTC. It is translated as CASSFRDRGEDEQFF.

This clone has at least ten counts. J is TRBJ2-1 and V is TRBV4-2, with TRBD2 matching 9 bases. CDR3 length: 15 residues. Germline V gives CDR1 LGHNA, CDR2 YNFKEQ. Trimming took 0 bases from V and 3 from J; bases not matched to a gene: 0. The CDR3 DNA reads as TGTGCCAGCAGCCAAGAGCGGGGGGGCTACAATGAGCAGTTCTTC. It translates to CASSQERGGYNEQFF.

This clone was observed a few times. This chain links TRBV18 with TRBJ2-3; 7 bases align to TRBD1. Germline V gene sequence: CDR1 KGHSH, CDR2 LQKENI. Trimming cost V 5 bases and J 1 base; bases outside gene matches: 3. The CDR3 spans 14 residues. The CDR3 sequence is CASSTGDRTDTQYF. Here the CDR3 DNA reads TGTGCCAGCTCAACAGGGGACCGCACAGATACGCAGTATTTT. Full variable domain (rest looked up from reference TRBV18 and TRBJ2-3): NAGVMQNPRHLVRRRGQEARLRCSPMKGHSHVYWYRQLPEEGLKFMVYLQKENIIDESGMPKERFSAEFPKEGPSILRIQQVVRGDSAAYFCASSTGDRTDTQYFGPGTRLTVL.

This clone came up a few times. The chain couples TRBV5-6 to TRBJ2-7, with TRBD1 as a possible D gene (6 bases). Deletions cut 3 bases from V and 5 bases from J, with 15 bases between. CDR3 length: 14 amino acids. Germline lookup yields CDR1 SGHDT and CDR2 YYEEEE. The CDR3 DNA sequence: TGTGCCAGCAGCTGGGACATCGACCCAGACGAGCAGTACTTC. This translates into CASSWDIDPDEQYF.

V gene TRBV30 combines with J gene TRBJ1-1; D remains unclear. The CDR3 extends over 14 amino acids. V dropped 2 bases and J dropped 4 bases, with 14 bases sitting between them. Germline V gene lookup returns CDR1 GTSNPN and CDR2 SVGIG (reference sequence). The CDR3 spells CAWSQSSLGTEAFF. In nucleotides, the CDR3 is TGTGCCTGGAGTCAGAGCTCTCTAGGCACTGAAGCTTTCTTT.

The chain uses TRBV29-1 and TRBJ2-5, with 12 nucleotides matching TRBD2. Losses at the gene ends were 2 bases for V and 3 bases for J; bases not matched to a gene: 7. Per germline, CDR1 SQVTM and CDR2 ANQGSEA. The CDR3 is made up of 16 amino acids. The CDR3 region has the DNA TGCAGCGTTGAATTTTTAGCTAGCGGGGGGGAAGAGACCCAGTACTTC. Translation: CSVEFLASGGEETQYF.

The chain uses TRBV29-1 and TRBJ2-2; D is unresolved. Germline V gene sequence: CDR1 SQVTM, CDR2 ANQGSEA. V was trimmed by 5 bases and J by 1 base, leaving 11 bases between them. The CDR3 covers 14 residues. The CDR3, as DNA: TGCAGCGTTCATGGGGTGAAGAACACCGGGGAGCTGTTTTTT. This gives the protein CSVHGVKNTGELFF.

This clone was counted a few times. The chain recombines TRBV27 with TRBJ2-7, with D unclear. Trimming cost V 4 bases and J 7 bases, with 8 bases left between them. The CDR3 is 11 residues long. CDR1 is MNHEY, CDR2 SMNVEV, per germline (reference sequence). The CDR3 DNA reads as TGTGCCAGCAGTTCAAGTTGGGAGCAGTACTTC. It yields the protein CASSSSWEQYF.

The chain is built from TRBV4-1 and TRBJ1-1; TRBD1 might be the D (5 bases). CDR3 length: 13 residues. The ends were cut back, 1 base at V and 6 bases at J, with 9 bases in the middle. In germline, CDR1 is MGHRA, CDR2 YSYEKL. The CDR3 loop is CASSQVGGAEAFF. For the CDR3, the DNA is TGCGCCAGCAGCCAAGTTGGGGGGGCTGAAGCTTTCTTT.

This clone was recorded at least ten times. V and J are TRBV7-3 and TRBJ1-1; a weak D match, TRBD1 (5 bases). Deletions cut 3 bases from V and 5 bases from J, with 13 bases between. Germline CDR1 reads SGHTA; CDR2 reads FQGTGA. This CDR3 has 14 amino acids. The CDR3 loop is CASSFLRRGTEAFF. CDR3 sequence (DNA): TGTGCCAGCAGCTTCCTCCGGAGGGGAACTGAAGCTTTCTTT.

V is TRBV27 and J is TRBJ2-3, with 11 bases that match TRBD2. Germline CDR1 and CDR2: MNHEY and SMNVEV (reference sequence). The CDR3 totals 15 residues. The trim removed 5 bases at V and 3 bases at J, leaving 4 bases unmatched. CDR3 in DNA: TGTGCCAGCAGTAACCTAGCGGGGGGAACAGATACGCAGTATTTT. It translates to CASSNLAGGTDTQYF.

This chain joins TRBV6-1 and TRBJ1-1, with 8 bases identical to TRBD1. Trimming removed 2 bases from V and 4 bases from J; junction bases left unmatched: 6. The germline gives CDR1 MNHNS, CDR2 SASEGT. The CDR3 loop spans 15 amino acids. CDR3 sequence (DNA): TGTGCCAGCAGTGAACAGGGGGCCTCAGTCACTGAAGCTTTCTTT. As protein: CASSEQGASVTEAFF.

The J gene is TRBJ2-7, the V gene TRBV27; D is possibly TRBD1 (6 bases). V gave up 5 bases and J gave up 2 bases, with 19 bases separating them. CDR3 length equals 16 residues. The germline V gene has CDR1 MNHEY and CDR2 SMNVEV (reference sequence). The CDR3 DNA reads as TGTGCCAGCAGTCCCAGCGCCGGGACAAAGCCCTACGAGCAGTACTTC. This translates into CASSPSAGTKPYEQYF.

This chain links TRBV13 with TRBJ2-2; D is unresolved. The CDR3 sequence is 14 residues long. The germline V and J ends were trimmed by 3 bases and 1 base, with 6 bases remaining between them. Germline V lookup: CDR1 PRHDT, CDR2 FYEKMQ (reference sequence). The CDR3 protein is CASSFGQNTGELFF. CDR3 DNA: TGTGCCAGCAGCTTTGGCCAGAACACCGGGGAGCTGTTTTTT.

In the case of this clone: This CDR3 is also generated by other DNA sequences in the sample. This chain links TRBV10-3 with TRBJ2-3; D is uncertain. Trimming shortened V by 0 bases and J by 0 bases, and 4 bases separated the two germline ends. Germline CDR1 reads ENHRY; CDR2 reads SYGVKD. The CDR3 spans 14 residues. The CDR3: CAISESGSTDTQYF. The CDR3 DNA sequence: TGTGCCATCAGTGAGTCAGGCAGCACAGATACGCAGTATTTT.

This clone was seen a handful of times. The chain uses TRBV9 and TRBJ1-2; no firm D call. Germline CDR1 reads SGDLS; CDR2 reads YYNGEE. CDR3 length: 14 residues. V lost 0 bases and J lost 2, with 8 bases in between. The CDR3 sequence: CASSVGQTNYGYTF. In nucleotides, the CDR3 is TGTGCCAGCAGCGTAGGCCAGACGAACTATGGCTACACCTTC.

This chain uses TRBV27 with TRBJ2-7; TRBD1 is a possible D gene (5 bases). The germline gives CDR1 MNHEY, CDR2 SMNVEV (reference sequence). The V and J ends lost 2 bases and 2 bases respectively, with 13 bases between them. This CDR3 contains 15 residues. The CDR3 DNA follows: TGTGCCAGCAGTTTAAGTTCAACAGGCCCCTACGAGCAGTACTTC. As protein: CASSLSSTGPYEQYF.